This T cell receptor (beta chain) emerged from a study of neoadjuvant anti-PD-1 for oral cavity cancer. Findings and limits, study-wide: Higher pretreatment blood Treg/Th17 ratios correlated with higher pretreatment blood and lower post-treatment tumor TCRbeta clonality.

The protocol was immunoSEQ multiplex PCR, while the TCRdb copy is restricted to in-frame clones and leaves out a portion. The data hold fewer than 40,000 clones, with approximately 87% observed a single time. Details on this clone: As yet, its antigen is unknown.

Stage II-IVA oral cavity squamous cell carcinoma was new and untreated by systemic or radiation therapy. Blood cells were analyzed directly, without culture or expansion. This CDR3 is built from 14 residues. V was pared by 7 bases and J by 0 bases, with 8 bases between. Germline lookup yields CDR1 SGHRS and CDR2 YFSETQ. The source was PBMCs, collected before nivolumab (anti-PD-1) treatment. This chain joins TRBV5-1 and TRBJ2-6; D is undetermined. The receptor was isolated from a person aged 40 to 85 with oral cavity squamous cell carcinoma. DNA of the CDR3: TGCGCCAGCCAGGAGAACTCTGGGGCCAACGTCCTGACTTTC. Its protein is CASQENSGANVLTF.